This TCR beta chain was captured in a study of early stage breast cancer tumors. Looking at the study overall: Of around 15 invasive breast tumors, around 13 were hormone receptor-positive, HER2-negative.

Study results and caveats: Chain pairing and CD4, CD8 or FOXP3 expression were not captured. Most shared enriched TCRB sequences were commonly generated ones. Tumors had roughly 2.4-fold higher T cell density and higher clonality than adjacent normal breast tissue.

This CDR3 spans 16 amino acids. V lost 4 bases, J lost 0 bases, and 9 bases stayed unmatched. Germline V CDR1 and CDR2: SNHLY, FYNNEI. The data were produced by immunoSEQ multiplex PCR, yet TCRdb's version contains in-frame clones alone and is incomplete. The sample yields tens of thousands of clones, approximately 78% seen once. This clone was seen a handful of times. Antigen unknown. V usage is TRBV2 and J usage is TRBJ2-7, with TRBD2 identical over 7 bases. The sequence was collected from a person in their 40s with breast cancer. The specimen sequenced was blood. The CDR3 region has the DNA TGTGCCAGCAGTGGACCGGGGGGACGTAGCTCCTACGAGCAGTACTTC. Amino acids: CASSGPGGRSSYEQYF. The variable domain in full, completed from reference TRBV2 and TRBJ2-7, reads EPEVTQTPSHQVTQMGQEVILRCVPISNHLYFYWYRQILGQKVEFLVSFYNNEISEKSEIFDDQFSVERPDGSNFTLKIRSTKLEDSAMYFCASSGPGGRSSYEQYFGPGTRLTVT.